The rows below give T cell receptor beta chains drawn from one sample of a study of blood T cell repertoires in COVID-19. Some clones are missing from TCRdb's copy, which holds only in-frame ones; the method was immunoSEQ multiplex PCR. The table has 300,000 or so clones, roughly 91% seen once. Sample: peripheral blood. The source is a man aged 50 to 59 with active or convalescent COVID-19. Both conserved end residues are part of each CDR3. The D gene is left open where the match is weak.

j_call d_call v_call cdr3_nt cdr3_aa
TRBJ1-2 NA TRBV10-3 TGTGCCATCAGTGAGACCGCTCAGGGGATGGCTAACTATGGCTACACCTTC CAISETAQGMANYGYTF
TRBJ2-2 NA TRBV6-1 TGTGCCAGCAGTGAAACGGGACAGAACACCGGGGAGCTGTTTTTT CASSETGQNTGELFF
TRBJ1-1 TRBD1 TRBV6-5 TGTGCCAGCAGTTACCGTGGACAGGACGCTGAAGCTTTCTTT CASSYRGQDAEAFF
TRBJ1-4 NA TRBV12-5 TGTGCTAGTGGTTTGGCTACCTTGGGAGGGCTGAGTGAAAAACTGTTTTTT CASGLATLGGLSEKLFF
TRBJ2-2 TRBD1 TRBV5-1 TGCGCCAGCAGCTTGGCTACCTCTACAGGGGCCGCCGGGGAGCTGTTTTTT CASSLATSTGAAGELFF
TRBJ2-3 NA TRBV3-1/TRBV3-2 TGTGCCAGCAGCCACAACATATTAAGAGATACGCAGTATTTT CASSHNILRDTQYF
TRBJ1-1 NA TRBV28 TGTGCCAGCAGTGAAATAGCCAGGGACACTGAAGCTTTCTTT CASSEIARDTEAFF
TRBJ1-5 TRBD1 TRBV6-2/TRBV6-3 TGTGCCAGCAGCCCGGGACAGGGGTTTCAGCCCCAGCATTTT CASSPGQGFQPQHF
TRBJ2-2 NA TRBV5-4 TGTGCCAGCACCCACAGGTCCAGGAACACCGGGGAGCTGTTTTTT CASTHRSRNTGELFF
TRBJ1-4 NA TRBV18 TGTGCCAGCTCACCACCGTCACAGCCGAATGAAAAACTGTTTTTT CASSPPSQPNEKLFF